The present T cell receptor (beta chain) was sequenced within a study of human T cells and chemical hapten exposure. Study context: Patch tests put 0.01% DPC on the upper back, and the results were checked at 6 days.

Time point indicated: pre-sensitization, week 0. Treatment of the sample: therapeutic diphenylcyclopropenone sensitization with weekly scalp DPC. This clonotype came up many times. Via MiXCR, TCRdb re-called the RACE reads, giving one row per CDR3 protein. The sample contains 350,000 to 450,000 distinct CDR3 sequences, 5% to 6.5% of which appear only once. This CDR3 has 13 amino acids. V lost 2 bases to trimming and J lost 7 bases, with 10 bases between them. Germline-derived CDR1 and CDR2 are SGHRS and YFSETQ. This chain uses TRBV5-1 with TRBJ1-5; D ambiguous. The source of this sequence is a woman in her 50s with alopecia areata. Some clones in this sample may be carry-over from other donors' samples. This specimen was whole blood, taken in connection with sensitization to the hapten diphenylcyclopropenone (DPC). CDR3 in DNA: TGCGCCAGCAGCTTTGTACCGGACCAGCCCCAGCATTTT. It codes for CASSFVPDQPQHF.